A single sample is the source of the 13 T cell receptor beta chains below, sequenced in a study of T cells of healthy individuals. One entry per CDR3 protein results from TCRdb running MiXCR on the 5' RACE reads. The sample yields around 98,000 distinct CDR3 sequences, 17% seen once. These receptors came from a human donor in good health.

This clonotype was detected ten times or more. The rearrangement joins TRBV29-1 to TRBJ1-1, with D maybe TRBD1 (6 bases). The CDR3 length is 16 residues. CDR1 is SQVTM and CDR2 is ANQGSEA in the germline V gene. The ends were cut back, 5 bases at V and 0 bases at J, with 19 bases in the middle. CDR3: CSVNPRGWGMNTEAFF. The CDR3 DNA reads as TGCAGCGTTAACCCCAGGGGATGGGGCATGAACACTGAAGCTTTCTTT.

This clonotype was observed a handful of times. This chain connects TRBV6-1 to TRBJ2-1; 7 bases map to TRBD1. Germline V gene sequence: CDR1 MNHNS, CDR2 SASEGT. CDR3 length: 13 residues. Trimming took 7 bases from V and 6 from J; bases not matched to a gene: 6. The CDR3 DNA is TGTGCCAGCAACAGGGGCTATACCAATGAGCAGTTCTTC. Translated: CASNRGYTNEQFF.

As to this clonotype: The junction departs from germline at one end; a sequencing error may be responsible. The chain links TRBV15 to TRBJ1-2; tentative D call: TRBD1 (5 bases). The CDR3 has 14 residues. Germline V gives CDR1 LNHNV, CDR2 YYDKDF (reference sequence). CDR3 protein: CATSRDTGGSSHLF. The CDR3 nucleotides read TGTGCCACCAGCAGAGATACCGGGGGGTCAAGTCATTTGTTC.

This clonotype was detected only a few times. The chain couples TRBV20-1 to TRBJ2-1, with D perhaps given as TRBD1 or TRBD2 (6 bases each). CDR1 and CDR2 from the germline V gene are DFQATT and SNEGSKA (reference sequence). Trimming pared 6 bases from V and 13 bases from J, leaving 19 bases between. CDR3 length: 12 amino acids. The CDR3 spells CSAGGPTAGQFF. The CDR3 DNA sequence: TGCAGTGCAGGGGGACCCACAGCGGGTCAGTTCTTC.

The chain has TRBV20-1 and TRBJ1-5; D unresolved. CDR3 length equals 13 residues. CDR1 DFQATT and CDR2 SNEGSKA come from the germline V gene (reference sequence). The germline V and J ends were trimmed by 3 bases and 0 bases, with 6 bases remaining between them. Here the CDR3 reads CSASGGSNQPQHF. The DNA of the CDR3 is TGCAGTGCTAGTGGTGGTAGCAATCAGCCCCAGCATTTT.

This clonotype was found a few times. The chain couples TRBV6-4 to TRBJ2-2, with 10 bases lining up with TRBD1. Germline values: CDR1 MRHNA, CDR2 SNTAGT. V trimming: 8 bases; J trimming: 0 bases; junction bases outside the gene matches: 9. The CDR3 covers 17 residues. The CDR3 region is CASAPDRGLTNTGELFF. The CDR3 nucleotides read TGTGCCAGCGCCCCAGACAGGGGGCTAACGAACACCGGGGAGCTGTTTTTT.

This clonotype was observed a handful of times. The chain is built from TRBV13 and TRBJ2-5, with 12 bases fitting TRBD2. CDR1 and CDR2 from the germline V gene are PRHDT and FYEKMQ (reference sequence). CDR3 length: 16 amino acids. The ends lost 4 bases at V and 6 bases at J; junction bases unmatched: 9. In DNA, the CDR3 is TGTGCCAGCAGCTCTAGCGGGAGGGCCGCGAGAAAGACCCAGTACTTC. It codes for CASSSSGRAARKTQYF. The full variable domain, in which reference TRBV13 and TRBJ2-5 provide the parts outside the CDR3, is AAGVIQSPRHLIKEKRETATLKCYPIPRHDTVYWYQQGPGQDPQFLISFYEKMQSDKGSIPDRFSAQQFSDYHSELNMSSLELGDSALYFCASSSSGRAARKTQYFGPGTRLLVL.

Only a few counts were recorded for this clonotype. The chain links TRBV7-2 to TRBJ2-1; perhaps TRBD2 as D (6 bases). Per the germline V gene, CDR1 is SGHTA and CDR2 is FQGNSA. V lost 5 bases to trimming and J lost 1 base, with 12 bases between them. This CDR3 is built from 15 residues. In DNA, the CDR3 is TGTGCCAGCAGCAAAGTAGCGGCTTCCTACAATGAGCAGTTCTTC. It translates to CASSKVAASYNEQFF.

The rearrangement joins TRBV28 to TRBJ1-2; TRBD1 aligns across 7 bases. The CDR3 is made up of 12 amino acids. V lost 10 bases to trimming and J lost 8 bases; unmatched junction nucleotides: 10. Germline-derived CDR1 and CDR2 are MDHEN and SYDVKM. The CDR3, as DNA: TGTGCCACCCTAGACAGGGCGGTCGGCTACACCTTC. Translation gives CATLDRAVGYTF.

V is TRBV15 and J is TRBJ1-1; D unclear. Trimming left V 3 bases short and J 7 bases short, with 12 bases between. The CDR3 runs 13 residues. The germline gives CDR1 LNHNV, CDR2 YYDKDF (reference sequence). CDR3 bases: TGTGCCACCAGCAGGACACTGGGCTTTGAAGCTTTCTTT. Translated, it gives CATSRTLGFEAFF.

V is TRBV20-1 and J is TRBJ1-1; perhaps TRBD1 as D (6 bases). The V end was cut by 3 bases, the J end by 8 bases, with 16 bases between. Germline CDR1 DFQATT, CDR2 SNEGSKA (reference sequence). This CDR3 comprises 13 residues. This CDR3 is CSARSTGTREAFF. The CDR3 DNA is TGCAGTGCTAGGTCAACCGGGACAAGGGAAGCTTTCTTT.

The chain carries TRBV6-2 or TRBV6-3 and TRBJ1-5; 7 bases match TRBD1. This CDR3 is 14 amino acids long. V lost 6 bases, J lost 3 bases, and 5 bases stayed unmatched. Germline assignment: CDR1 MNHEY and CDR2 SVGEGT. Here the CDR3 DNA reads TGTGCCAGCAGGGAGGGACAGCTCAATCAGCCCCAGCATTTT. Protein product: CASREGQLNQPQHF.

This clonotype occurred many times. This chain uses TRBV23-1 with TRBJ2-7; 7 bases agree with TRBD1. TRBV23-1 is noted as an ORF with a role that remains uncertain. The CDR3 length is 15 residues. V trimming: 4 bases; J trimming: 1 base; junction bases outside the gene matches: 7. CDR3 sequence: CASSPSGGQSYEQYF. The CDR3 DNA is TGCGCCAGCAGTCCCTCTGGGGGACAGTCCTACGAGCAGTACTTC.